These 31 T cell receptor gamma chains share one sample of origin, sequenced in a study of gamma delta lymphoproliferative disorders and STAT genes. Sequencing used genomic DNA taken from PBMCs of patients and controls. TCRdb called clones from the multiplex PCR reads again using CATT. The sample lists roughly 2,200 gamma-chain clones; around 9.8% were seen once. Sample: blood. The source is a human donor with gamma-delta T-cell large granular lymphocyte leukemia.

In this sample, this clone is large. The chain is built from TRGV2 and TRGJ1 or TRGJ2. TCRdb does not report a J gene; here it was assigned by matching the DNA to germline references. The CDR3 spans 11 residues. The germline gives CDR1 EGSNGY, CDR2 YDSYNSKV. The trim removed 0 bases at V and 10 bases at J, leaving 3 bases unmatched. For the CDR3, the DNA is TGTGCCACCTGGGACGGGAAAAAGAAACTCTTT. Amino acids: CATWDGKKKLF.

In its sample, this clone ranks as large. With a far larger clone one base away, a read error is the likely cause. The rearrangement links TRGV9 to TRGJP. The J gene comes from matching the DNA to germline here; TCRdb lacks it. Germline V lookup: CDR1 GITISATS, CDR2 ISYDGTV (reference sequence). This CDR3 is 15 amino acids long. CDR3 in amino acids: CALWEEELGKKSKVF. The CDR3 nucleotides read TGTGCCTTGTGGGAGGAAGAGTTGGGCAAAAAAAGCAAGGTATTT.

The rearrangement uses TRGV2 and TRGJ1 or TRGJ2. The J gene, absent from TCRdb, was called here by matching the DNA to germline. Germline lookup yields CDR1 EGSNGY and CDR2 YDSYNSKV. J was trimmed by 2 bases and V by 1 base; bases with no gene match: 5. The CDR3 length is 14 residues. The CDR3, as DNA: TGTGCCACCTGGGACGGCTTTCATTATTATAAGAAACTCTTT. This sequence encodes CATWDGFHYYKKLF.

This clone was detected only a few times. V gene TRGV4 was called; the J gene was not. The CDR3 is made up of 9 amino acids. Germline values: CDR1 EGSTGY, CDR2 YDSYTSSV. Written as DNA, the CDR3 is TGTGCCACCTGCTCCTTGGAGGTCTTT. It encodes CATCSLEVF.

The chain has TRGV8 and TRGJ1 or TRGJ2. Here the J gene was assigned by germline matching of the DNA, as TCRdb has none. This CDR3 contains 12 residues. Germline lookup yields CDR1 VENAVY and CDR2 YDSYNSRV. Trimming took 5 bases from V and 8 from J; bases not matched to a gene: 9. The CDR3 protein is CATWGVWNKKLF. The CDR3, as DNA: TGTGCCACCTGGGGGGTTTGGAATAAGAAACTCTTT.

The chain has TRGV9 and TRGJ1 or TRGJ2. Here the J gene was assigned by germline matching of the DNA, as TCRdb has none. V was pared by 3 bases and J by 9 bases, with 11 bases of the junction left unmatched. In germline, CDR1 is GITISATS, CDR2 ISYDGTV (reference sequence). The CDR3 length is 13 residues. The CDR3 region is CALWELSSRKKLF. The CDR3 nucleotides read TGTGCCTTGTGGGAGCTCTCCTCCCGTAAGAAACTCTTT.

The rearrangement links TRGV8 to TRGJ1 or TRGJ2. Germline matching of the DNA provided the J gene here, since TCRdb leaves it blank. CDR1 is VENAVY, CDR2 YDSYNSRV, per germline. The V segment lost 11 bases and the J segment 0 bases; nucleotides outside the gene matches: 1. The CDR3 sequence is 10 residues long. The CDR3 DNA reads as TGTGCCAGGAATTATTATAAGAAACTCTTT. Translated, it gives CARNYYKKLF.

In its sample, this clone ranks as medium-sized. CDR3 bases: TGTGCCACCTGGGATGGCAGTTGGGGTTATAAGAAACTCTTT. It is translated as CATWDGSWGYKKLF. This chain joins TRGV4 and TRGJ1 or TRGJ2. Germline matching of the DNA provided the J gene here, since TCRdb leaves it blank. Trimming at V came to 1 base and at J to 6 bases, leaving 9 bases not matched to a gene. Germline CDR1 and CDR2: EGSTGY and YDSYTSSV. This CDR3 is 14 amino acids long.

The V gene is TRGV2, the J gene TRGJ1 or TRGJ2. Here the J gene came from matching the DNA to germline, since TCRdb omits it. CDR1 is EGSNGY and CDR2 is YDSYNSKV in the germline V gene. The junction had 9 bases not matched to a gene; V was cut back by 9 bases and J by 7 bases. The CDR3 consists of 11 residues. The CDR3 nucleotides read TGTGCCACCGTACGGAGCTATAAGAAACTCTTT. Residues: CATVRSYKKLF.

This clone appeared a few times. The chain combines TRGV2 with TRGJ1 or TRGJ2. Here the J gene was assigned by germline matching of the DNA, as TCRdb has none. The V gene's germline CDR1 is EGSNGY and CDR2 YDSYNSKV. The CDR3 contains 12 residues. Losses at the gene ends were 1 base for V and 7 bases for J; bases not matched to a gene: 4. This CDR3 is CATWDGDYKKLF. The DNA for the CDR3 is TGTGCCACCTGGGACGGAGACTATAAGAAACTCTTT.

By share, this clone ranks as medium-sized (0.01 to 0.1%). This specimen includes other DNA sequences encoding the same CDR3. This chain links TRGV4 with TRGJ1 or TRGJ2. The J gene is not listed in TCRdb, so it was assigned here from a DNA match to germline. CDR1 and CDR2 from the germline V gene are EGSTGY and YDSYTSSV. The CDR3 runs to 13 residues. V shed 0 bases, J shed 3 bases, and the junction held 2 bases outside the gene matches. In DNA, the CDR3 is TGTGCCACCTGGGATGGGTCTTATTATAAGAAACTCTTT. Translating gives CATWDGSYYKKLF.

The J gene is TRGJP, the V gene TRGV8. The J gene, absent from TCRdb, was called here by matching the DNA to germline. The CDR3 is 16 residues long. The junction had 1 base not matched to a gene; V was cut back by 0 bases and J by 5 bases. Germline CDR1 reads VENAVY; CDR2 reads YDSYNSRV. The CDR3 reads CATWDRKELGKKIKVF. DNA for the CDR3: TGTGCCACCTGGGATAGGAAAGAGTTGGGCAAAAAAATCAAGGTATTT.

This clone qualifies as medium-sized. The chain joins TRGV4 to TRGJ1 or TRGJ2. The J gene is absent in TCRdb and was assigned here via DNA matching to germline. The CDR3 extends over 13 amino acids. V lost 0 bases to trimming and J lost 4 bases; unmatched junction nucleotides: 3. Germline assignment: CDR1 EGSTGY and CDR2 YDSYTSSV. CDR3 sequence: CATWDGFYYKKLF. Here the CDR3 DNA reads TGTGCCACCTGGGATGGGTTCTATTATAAGAAACTCTTT.

The V and J genes are TRGV2 and TRGJ1 or TRGJ2. TCRdb lists no J gene, so it was determined here by aligning the DNA to germline. Germline CDR1 reads EGSNGY; CDR2 reads YDSYNSKV. V shed 1 base and J 0 bases; nucleotides not matched to a gene: 3. The CDR3 loop spans 14 amino acids. Here the CDR3 DNA reads TGTGCCACCTGGGACGGCCCGAATTATTATAAGAAACTCTTT. It is translated as CATWDGPNYYKKLF.

This clone is labeled as medium-sized (0.01 to 0.1%). It is unclear where the CDR3 begins or ends on the DNA, so no DNA is shown, and the CDR3 is as TCRdb lists it. No J gene call was made, and the V gene is TRGV11. TRGV11 is an ORF for which the function is uncertain. 17 amino acids form the CDR3, both terminal residues included. The CDR3 spells CTTVPAGLGLDYYKKLF.

This clone was found a few times. This chain joins TRGV8 and TRGJP1. TCRdb is silent on the J gene; assignment here came from matching the DNA to germline. The V gene end was trimmed by 0 bases and the J gene end by 2 bases; junction bases not matched to a gene: 6. The germline gives CDR1 VENAVY, CDR2 YDSYNSRV. The CDR3 covers 16 residues. CDR3 DNA: TGTGCCACCTGGGATAGGTCCCAAACCACTGGTTGGTTCAAGATATTT. Translation gives CATWDRSQTTGWFKIF.

By share, this clone ranks as medium-sized. V gene TRGV10 combines with J gene TRGJ1 or TRGJ2. TCRdb records no J gene; here it was assigned by comparing the DNA to germline. TRGV10 is an ORF; its function is uncertain. The CDR3 covers 12 residues. The ends lost 8 bases at V and 4 bases at J; junction bases unmatched: 6. The CDR3 protein is CAAWVLYYKKLF. CDR3 DNA sequence: TGTGCTGCGTGGGTTCTGTATTATAAGAAACTCTTT.

The CDR3 sequence is CAAWVLKESWFKIF. CDR3 coding DNA: TGTGCTGCGTGGGTCCTTAAGGAGAGTTGGTTCAAGATATTT. The rearrangement joins TRGV10 to TRGJP1. The J gene comes from matching the DNA to germline here; TCRdb lacks it. TRGV10 qualifies as an ORF whose function is uncertain. J gave up 9 bases and V 8 bases, and 13 bases lay outside the gene matches. This CDR3 is 14 amino acids long.

This clone occurred a few times. This chain links TRGV4 with TRGJ1 or TRGJ2. TCRdb offers no J gene call, so here the DNA was matched to germline to obtain one. V trimming: 0 bases; J trimming: 6 bases; junction bases outside the gene matches: 5. Per germline, CDR1 EGSTGY and CDR2 YDSYTSSV. The length of the CDR3 is 13 residues. Written as DNA, the CDR3 is TGTGCCACCTGGGATGGGCCCACTTATAAGAAACTCTTT. Its protein product is CATWDGPTYKKLF.

Notes on this clone: This sample includes further DNA sequences coding for the same CDR3. The chain has TRGV4 and TRGJ1 or TRGJ2. Assignment of the J gene here rests on matching the DNA to germline, because TCRdb gives none. Germline V gene data show CDR1 as EGSTGY and CDR2 as YDSYTSSV. This CDR3 has 13 amino acids. Germline trimming cut 1 base from V and 3 bases from J; bases unmatched to any gene: 3. CDR3 residues: CATWDGGYYKKLF. As DNA, the CDR3 is TGTGCCACCTGGGATGGAGGTTATTATAAGAAACTCTTT.

This clone counts as medium-sized (0.01 to 0.1%). Other DNA sequences of this sample code for an identical CDR3. CDR3 coding DNA: TGTGCCACCTGGGACGGGCACAAGAAACTCTTT. Its translation: CATWDGHKKLF. The chain employs TRGV2 and TRGJ1 or TRGJ2. No J segment appears in TCRdb, so it was assigned here by matching the sequence to germline. Per germline, CDR1 EGSNGY and CDR2 YDSYNSKV. This CDR3 is 11 amino acids long. V lost 0 bases to trimming and J lost 10 bases; unmatched junction nucleotides: 3.

This CDR3 reads CATWDVPVSDYYKKLF. The CDR3 DNA reads as TGTGCCACCTGGGACGTCCCAGTTTCGGATTATTATAAGAAACTCTTT. The chain employs TRGV2 and TRGJ1 or TRGJ2. No J gene was available from TCRdb, and it was assigned here by a germline match of the DNA. The ends lost 2 bases at V and 2 bases at J; junction bases unmatched: 12. CDR3 size: 16 residues. From germline, CDR1 is EGSNGY and CDR2 YDSYNSKV.

By its share, this clone is medium-sized. The chain carries TRGV10 and TRGJ1 or TRGJ2. No J gene is reported in TCRdb; it was inferred here by comparing the DNA with germline. TRGV10 is given ORF status, its function remaining uncertain. With V trimmed by 8 bases and J by 1 base, 15 bases remained unmatched. This CDR3 contains 16 residues. CDR3 in amino acids: CAAWDWEGDNYYKKLF. In nucleotides, the CDR3 is TGTGCTGCGTGGGATTGGGAAGGGGATAATTATTATAAGAAACTCTTT.

This clone has a handful of counts. The identical CDR3 is also encoded by other nucleotide sequences in the sample. This rearrangement joins TRGV2 to TRGJ1 or TRGJ2. The J gene, absent from TCRdb, was called here by matching the DNA to germline. This CDR3 contains 17 residues. Per germline, CDR1 EGSNGY and CDR2 YDSYNSKV. V was pared by 0 bases and J by 4 bases, with 15 bases of the junction left unmatched. CDR3: CATWDGPWLGKYYKKLF. CDR3 sequence (DNA): TGTGCCACCTGGGACGGGCCGTGGCTCGGGAAGTATTATAAGAAACTCTTT.

This clone qualifies as medium-sized. J is TRGJ1 or TRGJ2 and V is TRGV10. The J gene was not available in TCRdb and was assigned here by matching the DNA to germline segments. TRGV10 falls under the ORF class, with uncertain function. The CDR3 extends over 14 amino acids. Losses at the gene ends were 8 bases for V and 3 bases for J; bases not matched to a gene: 11. This CDR3 reads CAAWDSPLYYKKLF. DNA of the CDR3: TGTGCTGCGTGGGATTCCCCCCTTTATTATAAGAAACTCTTT.

Relative to its sample, this clone is medium-sized. The sample contains more than one DNA sequence encoding this CDR3. This sequence joins TRGV2 and TRGJ1 or TRGJ2. No J gene is reported in TCRdb; it was inferred here by comparing the DNA with germline. Germline trimming cut 0 bases from V and 12 bases from J; bases unmatched to any gene: 5. In germline, CDR1 is EGSNGY, CDR2 YDSYNSKV. This CDR3 region has 11 residues. CDR3 DNA sequence: TGTGCCACCTGGGACGGGCCAGGGAAACTCTTT. It yields the protein CATWDGPGKLF.

By share, this clone ranks as medium-sized. This CDR3 is also generated by other DNA sequences in the sample. V usage is TRGV4 and J usage is TRGJ1 or TRGJ2. TCRdb gives no J gene; it was assigned here by matching the DNA to germline. Germline CDR1 is EGSTGY and CDR2 is YDSYTSSV. The CDR3 covers 14 residues. J was trimmed by 4 bases and V by 1 base; bases with no gene match: 7. CDR3 in amino acids: CATWDGPRYYKKLF. DNA for the CDR3: TGTGCCACCTGGGATGGACCCCGATATTATAAGAAACTCTTT.

This clone has only a few counts. The chain employs TRGV4 and TRGJ1 or TRGJ2. No J segment appears in TCRdb, so it was assigned here by matching the sequence to germline. The length of the CDR3 is 11 residues. Trimming removed 2 bases from V and 8 bases from J; junction bases left unmatched: 3. CDR1 is EGSTGY, CDR2 YDSYTSSV, per germline. CDR3 bases: TGTGCCACCTGGGATGTTAATAAGAAACTCTTT. Translation: CATWDVNKKLF.

This clone is deemed medium-sized. The rearrangement uses TRGV2 and TRGJP2. Since TCRdb gives no J gene, matching the DNA to germline was used here to assign it. CDR3 size: 25 residues. The V and J ends lost 0 bases and 1 base, in that order; junction bases with no gene match: 32. Germline V gene lookup returns CDR1 EGSNGY and CDR2 YDSYNSKV. The DNA for the CDR3 is TGTGCCACCTGGGACGGGCCTCCAAGGCGTGTGGGTTCAATTCGTAGGCGTAGTAGTGATTGGATCAAGACGTTT. Its translation is CATWDGPPRRVGSIRRRSSDWIKTF.

This clone was recorded a few times. The chain links TRGV9 to TRGJ1 or TRGJ2. TCRdb records no J gene; here it was assigned by comparing the DNA to germline. CDR3 length equals 11 residues. CDR1 and CDR2 from the germline V gene are GITISATS and ISYDGTV (reference sequence). With 2 bases clipped from V and 10 bases from J, the junction kept 5 bases outside the gene matches. The CDR3 DNA follows: TGTGCCTTGTGGGAGGCCGTCAAGAAACTCTTT. Translated: CALWEAVKKLF.

This clone was counted between two and nine times. The CDR3 DNA is TGTGCCACCTGGGACGGGCCTAGGCGTTATTATAAGAAACTCTTT. It yields the protein CATWDGPRRYYKKLF. This chain connects TRGV2 to TRGJ1 or TRGJ2. The J gene, missing from TCRdb, was assigned here through DNA to germline matching. CDR1 is EGSNGY, CDR2 YDSYNSKV, per germline. The CDR3 has 15 residues. With 0 bases clipped from V and 3 bases from J, the junction kept 8 bases outside the gene matches.